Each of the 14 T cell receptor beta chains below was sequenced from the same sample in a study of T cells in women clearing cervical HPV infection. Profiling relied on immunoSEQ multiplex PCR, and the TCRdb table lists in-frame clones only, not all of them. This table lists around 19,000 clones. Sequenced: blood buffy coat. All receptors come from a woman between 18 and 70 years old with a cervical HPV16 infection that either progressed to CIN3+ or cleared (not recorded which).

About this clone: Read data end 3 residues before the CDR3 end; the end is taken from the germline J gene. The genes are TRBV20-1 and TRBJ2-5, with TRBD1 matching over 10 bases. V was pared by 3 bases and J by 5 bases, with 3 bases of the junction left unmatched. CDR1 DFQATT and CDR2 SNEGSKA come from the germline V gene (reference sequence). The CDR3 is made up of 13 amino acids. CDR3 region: CSARTGGAETQYF. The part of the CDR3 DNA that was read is TGCAGTGCTAGGACAGGGGGCGCGGAGACC.

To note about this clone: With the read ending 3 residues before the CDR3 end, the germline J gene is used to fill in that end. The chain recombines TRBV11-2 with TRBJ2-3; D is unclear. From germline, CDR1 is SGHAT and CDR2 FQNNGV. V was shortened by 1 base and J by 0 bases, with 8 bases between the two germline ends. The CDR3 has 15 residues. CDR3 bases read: TGTGCCAGCAGCTTAGGTCCAGGTAGCACAGATACG. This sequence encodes CASSLGPGSTDT. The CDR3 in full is CASSLGPGSTDTQYF.

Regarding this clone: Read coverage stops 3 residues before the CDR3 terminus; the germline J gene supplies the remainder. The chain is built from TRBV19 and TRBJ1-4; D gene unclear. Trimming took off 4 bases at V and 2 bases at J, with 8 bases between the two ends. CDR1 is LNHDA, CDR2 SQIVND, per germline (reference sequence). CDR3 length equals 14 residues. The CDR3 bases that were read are TGTGCCAGTAGTACCTCTTTTACTAATGAAAAA. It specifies CASSTSFTNEK. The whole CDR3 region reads CASSTSFTNEKLFF.

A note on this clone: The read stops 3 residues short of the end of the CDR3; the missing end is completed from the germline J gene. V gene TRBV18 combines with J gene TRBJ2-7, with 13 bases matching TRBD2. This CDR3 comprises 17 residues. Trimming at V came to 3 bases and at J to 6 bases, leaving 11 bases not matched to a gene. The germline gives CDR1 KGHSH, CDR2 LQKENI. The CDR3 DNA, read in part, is TGTGCCAGCTCACCCCTGGATCCGACTAGCGGGAGGAGCGAG. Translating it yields CASSPLDPTSGRSE. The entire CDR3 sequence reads CASSPLDPTSGRSEQYF.

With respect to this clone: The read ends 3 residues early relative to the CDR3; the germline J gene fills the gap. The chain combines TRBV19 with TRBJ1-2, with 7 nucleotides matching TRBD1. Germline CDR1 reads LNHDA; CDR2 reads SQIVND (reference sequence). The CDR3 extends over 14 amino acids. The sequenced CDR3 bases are TGTGCCAGTAGTCCCGGGCAGGGGGACCATACC. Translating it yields CASSPGQGDHT. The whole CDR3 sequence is CASSPGQGDHTYTF.

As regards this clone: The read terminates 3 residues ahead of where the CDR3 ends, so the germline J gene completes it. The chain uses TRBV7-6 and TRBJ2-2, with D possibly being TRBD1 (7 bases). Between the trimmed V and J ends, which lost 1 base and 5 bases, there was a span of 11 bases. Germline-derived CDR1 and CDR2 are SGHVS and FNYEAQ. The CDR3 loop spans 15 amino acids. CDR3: CASSLETGRTGELFF. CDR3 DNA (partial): TGTGCCAGCAGCTTAGAGACAGGGAGGACCGGGGAG.

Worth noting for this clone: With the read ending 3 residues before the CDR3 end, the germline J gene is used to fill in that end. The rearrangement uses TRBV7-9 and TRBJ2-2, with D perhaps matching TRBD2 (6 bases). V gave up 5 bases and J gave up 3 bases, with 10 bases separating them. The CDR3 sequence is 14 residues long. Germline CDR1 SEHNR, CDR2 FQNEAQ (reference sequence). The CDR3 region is CASSPERDTGELFF. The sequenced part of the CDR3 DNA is TGTGCCAGCAGCCCGGAGCGGGACACCGGGGAG. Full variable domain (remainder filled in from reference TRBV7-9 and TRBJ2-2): DTGVSQNPRHKITKRGQNVTFRCDPISEHNRLYWYRQTLGQGPEFLTYFQNEAQLEKSRLLSDRFSAERPKGSFSTLEIQRTEQGDSAMYLCASSPERDTGELFFGEGSRLTVL.

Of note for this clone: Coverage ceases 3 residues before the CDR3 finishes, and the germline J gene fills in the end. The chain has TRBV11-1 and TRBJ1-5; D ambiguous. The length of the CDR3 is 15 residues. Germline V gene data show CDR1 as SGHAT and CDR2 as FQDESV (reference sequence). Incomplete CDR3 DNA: TGTGCCAGCAGCTTAGGTTTAGCTCCCCTAAGTCCC. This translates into CASSLGLAPLSP. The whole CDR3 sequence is CASSLGLAPLSPQHF.

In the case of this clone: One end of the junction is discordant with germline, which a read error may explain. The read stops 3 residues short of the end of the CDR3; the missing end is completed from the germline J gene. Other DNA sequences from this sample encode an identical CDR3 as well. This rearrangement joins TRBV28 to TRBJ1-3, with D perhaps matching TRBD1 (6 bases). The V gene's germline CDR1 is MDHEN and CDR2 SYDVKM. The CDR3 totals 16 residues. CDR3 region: CASSSQGSVSGNTIYF. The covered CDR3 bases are TGTGCCAGCAGTTCTCAGGGGTCCGTCTCTGGAAACACT. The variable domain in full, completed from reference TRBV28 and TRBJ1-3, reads DVKVTQSSRYLVKRTGEKVFLECVQDMDHENMFWYRQDPGLGLRLIYFSYDVKMKEKGDIPEGYSVSREKKERFSLILESASTNQTSMYLCASSSQGSVSGNTIYFGEGSWLTVV.

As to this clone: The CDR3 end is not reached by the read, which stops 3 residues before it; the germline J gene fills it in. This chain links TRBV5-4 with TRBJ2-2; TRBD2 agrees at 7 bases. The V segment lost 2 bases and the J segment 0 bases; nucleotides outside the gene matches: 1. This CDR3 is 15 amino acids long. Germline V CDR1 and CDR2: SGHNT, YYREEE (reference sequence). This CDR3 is CASSLAGTNTGELFF. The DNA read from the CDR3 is TGTGCCAGCAGCTTAGCGGGGACGAACACCGGGGAG.

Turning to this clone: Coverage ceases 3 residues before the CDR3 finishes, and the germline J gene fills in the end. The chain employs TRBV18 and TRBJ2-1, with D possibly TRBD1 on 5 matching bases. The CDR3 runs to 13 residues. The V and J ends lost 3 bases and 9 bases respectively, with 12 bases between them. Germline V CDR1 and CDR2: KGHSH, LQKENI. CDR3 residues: CASSPGGAREQFF. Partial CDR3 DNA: TGTGCCAGCTCACCGGGTGGGGCTCGTGAG. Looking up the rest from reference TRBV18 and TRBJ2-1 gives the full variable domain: NAGVMQNPRHLVRRRGQEARLRCSPMKGHSHVYWYRQLPEEGLKFMVYLQKENIIDESGMPKERFSAEFPKEGPSILRIQQVVRGDSAAYFCASSPGGAREQFFGPGTRLTVL.

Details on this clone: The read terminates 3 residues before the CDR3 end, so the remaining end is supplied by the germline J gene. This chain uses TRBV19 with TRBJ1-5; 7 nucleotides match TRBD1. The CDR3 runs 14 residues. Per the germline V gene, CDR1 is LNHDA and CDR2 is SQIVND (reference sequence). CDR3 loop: CASSQGHGTDPQHF. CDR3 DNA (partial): TGTGCCAGCTCACAGGGGCATGGGACAGATCCC.

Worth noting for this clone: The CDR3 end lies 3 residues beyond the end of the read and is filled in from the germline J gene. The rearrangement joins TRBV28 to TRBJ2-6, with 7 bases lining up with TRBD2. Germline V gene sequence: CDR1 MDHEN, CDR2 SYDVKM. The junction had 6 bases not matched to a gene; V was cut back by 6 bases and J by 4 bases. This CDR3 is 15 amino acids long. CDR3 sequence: CASSPGTTGANVLTF. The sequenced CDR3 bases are TGTGCCAGCAGCCCAGGGACTACCGGGGCCAACGTC.

CDR3 region: CASSPASGIGQTQYF. CDR3 DNA, as far as it was read: TGTGCCAGCTCACCGGCTAGCGGGATCGGCCAGACC. The chain carries TRBV18 and TRBJ2-5; 9 nucleotides match TRBD2. From the germline J gene comes the end of the CDR3, since the read stops 3 residues before it. Germline lookup yields CDR1 KGHSH and CDR2 LQKENI. There are 15 residues in the CDR3. J lost 6 bases, V lost 3 bases, and 8 bases had no gene match.